The clone carrying this T cell receptor beta chain has just a few counts. As yet, its antigen is unknown. This entry comes from a study of post-analysis software for immune sequencing data. Included in the TCR beta cDNA libraries were unique molecular identifiers. TCRdb reprocessed the PCR reads with MiXCR, giving one entry per CDR3 protein. Of roughly 650,000 distinct CDR3 sequences listed, over 45% are singletons. Study-level findings and limits: Patients used about five TRBV segments, including TRBV5-6, TRBV5-1 and TRBV20-1, more often than controls.

V gave up 4 bases and J gave up 1 base; unmatched junction bases: 4. Per germline, CDR1 SSHAT and CDR2 FNYEAQ (reference sequence). The CDR3 contains 15 residues. Sequencing was carried out using blood. This TCR derives from a girl under 10 years old with multiple sclerosis. This rearrangement joins TRBV7-7 to TRBJ2-3; 8 positions match TRBD1. CDR3 sequence reads: CASSSTTGGTDTQYF. The CDR3 region has the DNA TGTGCCAGCAGCTCGACGACAGGGGGCACAGATACGCAGTATTTT.